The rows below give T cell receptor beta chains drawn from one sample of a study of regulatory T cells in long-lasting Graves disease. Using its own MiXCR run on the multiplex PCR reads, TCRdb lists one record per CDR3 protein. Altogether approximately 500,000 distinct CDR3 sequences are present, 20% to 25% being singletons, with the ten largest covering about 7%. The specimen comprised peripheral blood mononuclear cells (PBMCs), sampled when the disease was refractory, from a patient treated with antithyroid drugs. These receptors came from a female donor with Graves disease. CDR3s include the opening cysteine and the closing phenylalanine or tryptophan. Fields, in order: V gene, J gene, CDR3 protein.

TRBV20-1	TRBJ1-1	CSAREGHQKTEAFF
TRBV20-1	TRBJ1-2	CSAFDGGNYGYTF
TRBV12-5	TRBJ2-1	CASGTTGEQFF
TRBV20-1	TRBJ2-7	CSARDPSSGGSYEQYF
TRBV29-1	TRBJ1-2	CSVELNVYGYTF
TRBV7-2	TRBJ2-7	CASNLRGSLAGGPSYEQYF
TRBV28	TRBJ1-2	CASSLAGHYGYTF
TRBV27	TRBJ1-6	CASSLSSSYNSPLHF
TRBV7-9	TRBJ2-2	CASSLGLRGKPNTGELFF
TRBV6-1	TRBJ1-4	CASRQGQEKLFF
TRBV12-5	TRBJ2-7	CASGLVLGQSYEQYF
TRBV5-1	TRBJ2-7	CASSISGTTYEQYF
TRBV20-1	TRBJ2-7	CSVTSRTGVDEQYF
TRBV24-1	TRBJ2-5	CATSDLRATGAETQYF
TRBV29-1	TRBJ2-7	CSVSIDPDEQYF
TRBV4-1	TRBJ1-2	CASSHLRAIDRRDGYTF
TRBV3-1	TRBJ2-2	CASNDRGESGELFF
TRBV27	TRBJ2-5	CASSPRTSARETQYF
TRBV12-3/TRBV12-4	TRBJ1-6	CASRLGLHDSPLHF
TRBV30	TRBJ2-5	CAWSFTAQETQYF
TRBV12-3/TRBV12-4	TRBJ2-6	CASRRNSGANVLTF
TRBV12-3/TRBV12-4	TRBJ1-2	CASSFDVRKEDGYTF
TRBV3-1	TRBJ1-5	CASSQTGTGARRPQHF
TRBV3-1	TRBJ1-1	CASSQEPTEFNTEAFF
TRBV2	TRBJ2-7	CASSAEDGPYEQYF
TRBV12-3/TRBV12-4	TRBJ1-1	CASGNRQGGTEAFF
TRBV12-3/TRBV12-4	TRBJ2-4	CVSTPWPRGKNIQYF
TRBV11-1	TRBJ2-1	CASSFGVRESNNEQFF
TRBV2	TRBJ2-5	CASTGTSGGFQETQYF
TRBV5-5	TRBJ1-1	CASSFRVLKNTEAFF
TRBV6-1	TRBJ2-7	CASSERGTSAYYEQYF
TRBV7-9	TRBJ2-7	CASSLGLAVYEQYF
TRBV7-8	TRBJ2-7	CASSLASREYEQYF
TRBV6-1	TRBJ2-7	CASSEGYLDNSYEQYF
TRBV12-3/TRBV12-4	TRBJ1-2	CASNSHEGLGTF
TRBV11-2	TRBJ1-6	CASSLGPGGGGSPLHF
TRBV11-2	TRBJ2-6	CASRSPGQGPSGANVLTF
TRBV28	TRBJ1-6	CASNSRSYSPLHF
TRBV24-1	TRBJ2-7	CATRQEGSLWIFFRYF
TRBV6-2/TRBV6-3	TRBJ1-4	CASSESSGTPSEKLFF
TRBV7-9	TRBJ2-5	CASRRQESETQYF
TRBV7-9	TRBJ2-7	CASSFTGRAYEQYF
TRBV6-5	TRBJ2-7	CASSYSGLANFHEQYF
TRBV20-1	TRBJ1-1	CSAPQAGGGLANTEAFF
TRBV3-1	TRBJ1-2	CASSLRDRGPNYGYTF
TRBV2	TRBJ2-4	CAGRDSKNIQYF
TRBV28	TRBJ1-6	CASSRTGDNSPLHF
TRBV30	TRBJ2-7	CAWRNTGGYEQYF
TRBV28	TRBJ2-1	CASSFRLVRYNEQFF
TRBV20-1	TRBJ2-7	CSARDLGTAYF